This T cell receptor (beta chain) emerged from a study of blood T cell repertoires in COVID-19. The protocol was immunoSEQ multiplex PCR, while the TCRdb copy is restricted to in-frame clones and leaves out a portion. Of about 290,000 clones listed, about nine tenths are singletons. Trimming cost V 6 bases and J 4 bases; bases outside gene matches: 9. This CDR3 region has 15 residues. Germline V gene sequence: CDR1 SEHNR, CDR2 FQNEAQ (reference sequence). The receptor was isolated from a woman aged 40 to 49 who had recovered from COVID-19. The chain recombines TRBV7-9 with TRBJ1-2; 9 bases are a match to TRBD1. Sequences were obtained from PBMCs or T cells enriched from blood (not recorded which). CDR3 loop: CASSPTGGSSYGYTF. The CDR3 DNA reads as TGTGCCAGCAGTCCGACAGGGGGGTCCTCCTATGGCTACACCTTC. Drawing the rest from reference TRBV7-9 and TRBJ1-2, the complete variable domain is DTGVSQNPRHKITKRGQNVTFRCDPISEHNRLYWYRQTLGQGPEFLTYFQNEAQLEKSRLLSDRFSAERPKGSFSTLEIQRTEQGDSAMYLCASSPTGGSSYGYTFGSGTRLTVV.